The 29 T cell receptor beta chains given below trace back to one sample, sequenced in a study of blood T cell repertoires in COVID-19. Sequenced by immunoSEQ multiplex PCR; TCRdb stores in-frame clones only, minus some. The data show about half a million clones, 80% to 90% seen once. The sample consisted of peripheral blood. Source of these receptors: a human donor in a cohort sampled during active COVID-19.

This chain links TRBV27 with TRBJ2-3; 12 nucleotides match TRBD2. The CDR3 loop spans 17 amino acids. J gave up 2 bases and V 8 bases, and 11 bases lay outside the gene matches. The germline V gene has CDR1 MNHEY and CDR2 SMNVEV (reference sequence). This CDR3 reads CASGKWTSGTHTDTQYF. The CDR3 bases are TGTGCCAGCGGTAAATGGACTAGCGGGACCCACACAGATACGCAGTATTTT.

The rearrangement joins TRBV30 to TRBJ2-7; maybe TRBD2 (6 bases). Germline assignment: CDR1 GTSNPN and CDR2 SVGIG (reference sequence). The V end lost 4 bases, the J end lost 3 bases, and 13 bases lay between the germline ends. The CDR3 runs to 13 residues. This CDR3 is CAWTGLTFYEQYF. In nucleotides, the CDR3 is TGTGCCTGGACCGGACTAACCTTCTACGAGCAGTACTTC.

The chain is built from TRBV6-5 and TRBJ2-7, with 9 nucleotides matching TRBD1. CDR3 size: 14 residues. The germline V gene encodes CDR1 MNHEY and CDR2 SVGAGI. Losses at the gene ends were 5 bases for V and 3 bases for J; bases not matched to a gene: 5. The CDR3 nucleotides are TGTGCCAGCAGTCCATTGGGACAGGGCTACGAGCAGTACTTC. It yields the protein CASSPLGQGYEQYF.

J is TRBJ2-3 and V is TRBV7-2; TRBD2 agrees at 10 bases. J lost 9 bases, V lost 7 bases, and 13 bases had no gene match. The germline V gene has CDR1 SGHTA and CDR2 FQGNSA. CDR3 length: 15 amino acids. The CDR3 coding sequence is TGTGCCAGCACTCTCCCCCTAGCGGGAGTTTCAACGCAGTATTTT. Translating it yields CASTLPLAGVSTQYF.

This chain connects TRBV15 to TRBJ1-2, with 9 bases that match TRBD1. CDR1 and CDR2 from the germline V gene are LNHNV and YYDKDF (reference sequence). Trimming cost V 4 bases and J 10 bases; bases outside gene matches: 13. This CDR3 spans 15 amino acids. The CDR3 DNA reads TGTGCCACCAGCATAGGCACTCCCGGGACAGGGATCTACACCTTC. It yields the protein CATSIGTPGTGIYTF.

V gene TRBV7-8 combines with J gene TRBJ2-5, with 7 bases matching TRBD2. Trimming took 7 bases from V and 5 from J; bases not matched to a gene: 13. Germline V lookup: CDR1 SGHVS, CDR2 FQNEAQ. This CDR3 region has 15 residues. Written as DNA, the CDR3 is TGTGCCAGCACAAATGCTGGCGGGAGTGGGGAGACCCAGTACTTC. Amino acid sequence: CASTNAGGSGETQYF.

The chain joins TRBV12-3 or TRBV12-4 to TRBJ1-5; D uncertain. This CDR3 has 12 amino acids. Deletions cut 5 bases from V and 4 bases from J, with 6 bases between. The CDR3 region is CASSPKNQPQHF. The CDR3 region has the DNA TGTGCCAGCAGTCCTAAAAATCAGCCCCAGCATTTT.

The J gene is TRBJ2-1, the V gene TRBV5-6, with 8 bases lining up with TRBD2. Losses at the gene ends were 2 bases for V and 0 bases for J; bases not matched to a gene: 4. Germline assignment: CDR1 SGHDT and CDR2 YYEEEE. The CDR3 has 16 amino acids. CDR3 sequence (DNA): TGTGCCAGCAGCTTACTAGCGGCAAGCTCCTACAATGAGCAGTTCTTC. It specifies CASSLLAASSYNEQFF.

The rearrangement joins TRBV19 to TRBJ2-7; 10 nucleotides match TRBD1. Trimming took 7 bases from V and 2 from J; bases not matched to a gene: 5. CDR3 size: 14 residues. Germline loops: CDR1 LNHDA, CDR2 SQIVND (reference sequence). CDR3 in DNA: TGTGCCAGTAAATCGGGACAGGGGACCTACGAGCAGTACTTC. Its translation: CASKSGQGTYEQYF.

This clone was picked up one time. CDR3 bases: TGTGCCAGCTCACCACTTGGGACAGGGGGCTTCGGGACTGAAGCTTTCTTT. Translated: CASSPLGTGGFGTEAFF. The chain joins TRBV18 to TRBJ1-1; 12 positions match TRBD1. Germline trimming cut 1 base from V and 5 bases from J; bases unmatched to any gene: 8. This CDR3 is built from 17 residues. The germline gives CDR1 KGHSH, CDR2 LQKENI.

This chain links TRBV14 with TRBJ2-2, with unresolved D. Trimming removed 1 base from V and 6 bases from J, with 9 bases in between. CDR1 is SGHDN and CDR2 is FVKESK in the germline V gene. This CDR3 is 14 amino acids long. This CDR3 reads CASSQVTLAGELFF. The CDR3 DNA reads as TGTGCCAGCAGCCAAGTGACACTCGCCGGGGAGCTGTTTTTT. Based on the CDR3 plus reference TRBV14 and TRBJ2-2, the full variable domain is EAGVTQFPSHSVIEKGQTVTLRCDPISGHDNLYWYRRVMGKEIKFLLHFVKESKQDESGMPNNRFLAERTGGTYSTLKVQPAELEDSGVYFCASSQVTLAGELFFGEGSRLTVL.

V and J are TRBV3-1 (or the pseudogene TRBV3-2) and TRBJ2-3, with 12 bases matching TRBD2. The CDR3 covers 17 residues. Germline lookup yields CDR1 LGHDT and CDR2 YNNKEL (reference sequence). V lost 1 base, J lost 3 bases, and 5 bases stayed unmatched. The CDR3 region has the DNA TGTGCCAGCAGCCAAGGGACTAGCGGGAAAGGGACAGATACGCAGTATTTT. Protein: CASSQGTSGKGTDTQYF.

The rearrangement links TRBV14 to TRBJ2-5, with D possibly being TRBD2 (6 bases). Germline CDR1 SGHDN, CDR2 FVKESK. V lost 4 bases, J lost 4 bases, and 19 bases lay in between. The CDR3 runs to 16 residues. The CDR3 bases are TGTGCCAGCAGCCTCGGAGGGACGGTTCAAGGAGAGACCCAGTACTTC. It codes for CASSLGGTVQGETQYF.

The chain is built from TRBV24-1 and TRBJ2-1; 7 positions agree with TRBD1. In germline, CDR1 is KGHDR, CDR2 SFDVKD. The CDR3 loop spans 18 amino acids. With V trimmed by 4 bases and J by 0 bases, 11 bases remained unmatched. CDR3 loop: CATSDSRGQASSYNEQFF. DNA of the CDR3: TGTGCCACCAGTGACTCCCGAGGACAGGCTAGCTCCTACAATGAGCAGTTCTTC.

CDR3 DNA sequence: TGTGCCACCAGTGATTCCAGATTAAGCGGGACTACTAGCACAGATACGCAGTATTTT. Translating it yields CATSDSRLSGTTSTDTQYF. J is TRBJ2-3 and V is TRBV24-1; 7 positions match TRBD2. This CDR3 region has 19 residues. The germline V gene has CDR1 KGHDR and CDR2 SFDVKD. Germline trimming cut 2 bases from V and 0 bases from J; bases unmatched to any gene: 13.

The chain is built from TRBV11-2 and TRBJ2-5, with no clear D. Trimming removed 3 bases at V and 3 bases at J, with 11 bases between. Germline CDR1 reads SGHAT; CDR2 reads FQNNGV. CDR3 length: 14 residues. CDR3 region: CASSFPHSKETQYF. For the CDR3, the DNA is TGTGCCAGCAGCTTTCCTCACAGCAAAGAGACCCAGTACTTC.

This clone was seen only a few times. The chain is built from TRBV2 and TRBJ1-2, with a weak D call TRBD1 (5 bases). Germline V gene lookup returns CDR1 SNHLY and CDR2 FYNNEI. With 2 bases removed from V and 5 bases from J, the gap between germline ends came to 15 bases. This CDR3 contains 15 residues. CDR3 coding DNA: TGTGCCAGCAGTGAAAATCGTGCAGGGAAGTATGGCTACACCTTC. As protein: CASSENRAGKYGYTF.

The chain has TRBV30 and TRBJ2-1, with 12 positions matching TRBD2. The CDR3 sequence is 18 residues long. Germline CDR1 GTSNPN, CDR2 SVGIG (reference sequence). V shed 3 bases, J shed 4 bases, and the junction held 13 bases outside the gene matches. For the CDR3, the DNA is TGTGCCTGGAGCCCCCTACTAGCGGGAGGCCCTTATTACAATGAGCAGTTCTTC. Translated, it gives CAWSPLLAGGPYYNEQFF. Full variable domain (remainder filled in from reference TRBV30 and TRBJ2-1): SQTIHQWPATLVQPVGSPLSLECTVEGTSNPNLYWYRQAAGRGLQLLFYSVGIGQISSEVPQNLSASRPQDRQFILSSKKLLLSDSGFYLCAWSPLLAGGPYYNEQFFGPGTRLTVL.

This clone showed up just once. The rearrangement joins TRBV4-3 to TRBJ1-1; perhaps TRBD1 as D (5 bases). Germline V CDR1 and CDR2: LGHNA, YSLEER. The CDR3 has 17 amino acids. V lost 0 bases, J lost 7 bases, and 21 bases lay in between. The CDR3 nucleotides read TGCGCCAGCAGCCAAGATTATGCAGGGTCATTAGGTCGTGAAGCTTTCTTT. This sequence encodes CASSQDYAGSLGREAFF.

The chain has TRBV18 and TRBJ2-1; a possible D gene is TRBD1 (6 bases). Trimming left V 6 bases short and J 5 bases short, with 11 bases between. Germline assignment: CDR1 KGHSH and CDR2 LQKENI. The CDR3 is made up of 13 amino acids. Here the CDR3 DNA reads TGTGCCAGCTCCGACGGACAGAACAATGAGCAGTTCTTC. As protein: CASSDGQNNEQFF.

V usage is TRBV14 and J usage is TRBJ2-7; no clear D gene. The CDR3 contains 13 residues. CDR1 is SGHDN, CDR2 FVKESK, per germline. V shed 0 bases and J shed 6 bases, with 9 bases lying between them. In nucleotides, the CDR3 is TGTGCCAGCAGCCAAGATTACGGCGGCGAGCAGTACTTC. Translated: CASSQDYGGEQYF. Complete variable domain (other parts from reference TRBV14 and TRBJ2-7): EAGVTQFPSHSVIEKGQTVTLRCDPISGHDNLYWYRRVMGKEIKFLLHFVKESKQDESGMPNNRFLAERTGGTYSTLKVQPAELEDSGVYFCASSQDYGGEQYFGPGTRLTVT.

V and J are TRBV30 and TRBJ2-6; D is undetermined. With 2 bases removed from V and 4 bases from J, the gap between germline ends came to 6 bases. CDR1 is GTSNPN, CDR2 SVGIG, per germline (reference sequence). This CDR3 region has 13 residues. In DNA form, the CDR3 reads TGTGCCTGGAGTTTAGCAGGGGCCAACGTCCTGACTTTC. Its translation: CAWSLAGANVLTF.

This clone was found a few times. V usage is TRBV14 and J usage is TRBJ2-2; D is unclear. Looked up from germline, CDR1 is SGHDN and CDR2 is FVKESK. Deletions cut 0 bases from V and 7 bases from J, with 6 bases between. The CDR3 sequence is 13 residues long. The CDR3 is CASSQELGGELFF. The CDR3 bases are TGTGCCAGCAGCCAAGAACTTGGCGGGGAGCTGTTTTTT.

This clone was detected once. This rearrangement joins TRBV2 to TRBJ2-1, with TRBD2 identical over 9 bases. The CDR3 loop spans 19 amino acids. V shed 3 bases, J shed 2 bases, and the junction held 14 bases outside the gene matches. CDR1 SNHLY and CDR2 FYNNEI come from the germline V gene. CDR3 in DNA: TGTGCCAGCAGTGAGTCCCAAAGTAGCGGGAGACAGACCTACAATGAGCAGTTCTTC. Translated, it gives CASSESQSSGRQTYNEQFF.

The chain combines TRBV28 with TRBJ1-1; D might be TRBD1 (5 bases). The V gene's germline CDR1 is MDHEN and CDR2 SYDVKM. This CDR3 has 17 amino acids. Trimming took 4 bases from V and 0 from J, leaving 18 bases between them. CDR3 amino acids: CASSSKGDRFLNTEAFF. For the CDR3, the DNA is TGTGCCAGCAGTTCAAAGGGCGACAGATTCTTGAACACTGAAGCTTTCTTT.

The chain links TRBV6-6 to TRBJ1-1, with a possible D match to TRBD1 (5 bases). CDR3 size: 12 residues. CDR1 and CDR2 (germline): MNHNY, SVGAGI (reference sequence). The V gene lost 6 bases and the J gene lost 8 bases, with 13 bases spanning the gap. In nucleotides, the CDR3 is TGTGCCAGCAGACTTTCAGGGAAAGAAGCTTTCTTT. Protein: CASRLSGKEAFF.

The rearrangement links TRBV19 to TRBJ1-5; no firm D call. Germline lookup yields CDR1 LNHDA and CDR2 SQIVND (reference sequence). Between the trimmed V and J ends, which lost 5 bases and 9 bases, there was a span of 14 bases. The CDR3 is 13 amino acids. CDR3 sequence: CASSASGRWPQHF. The CDR3 nucleotides read TGTGCCAGTAGTGCCTCGGGTCGGTGGCCCCAGCATTTT. Filled out from reference TRBV19 and TRBJ1-5, the complete variable domain reads DGGITQSPKYLFRKEGQNVTLSCEQNLNHDAMYWYRQDPGQGLRLIYYSQIVNDFQKGDIAEGYSVSREKKESFPLTVTSAQKNPTAFYLCASSASGRWPQHFGDGTRLSIL.

V and J are TRBV11-1 and TRBJ2-3, with 7 positions matching TRBD1. V was clipped by 6 bases and J by 2 bases; unmatched bases: 8. The V gene's germline CDR1 is SGHAT and CDR2 FQDESV (reference sequence). The CDR3 extends over 15 amino acids. CDR3 nucleotide sequence: TGTGCCAGCAGTTATTGGACAGGTTTCACAGATACGCAGTATTTT. Residues: CASSYWTGFTDTQYF.

This clone is a singleton in its sample. The V call is TRBV12-3 or TRBV12-4, the J call TRBJ1-1, with D maybe TRBD1 (6 bases). The CDR3 runs 13 residues. The V end lost 5 bases, the J end lost 3 bases, and 10 bases lay between the germline ends. The CDR3 bases are TGTGCCAGCAGTCTAAAGGGGGACACTGAAGCTTTCTTT. Its translation is CASSLKGDTEAFF.